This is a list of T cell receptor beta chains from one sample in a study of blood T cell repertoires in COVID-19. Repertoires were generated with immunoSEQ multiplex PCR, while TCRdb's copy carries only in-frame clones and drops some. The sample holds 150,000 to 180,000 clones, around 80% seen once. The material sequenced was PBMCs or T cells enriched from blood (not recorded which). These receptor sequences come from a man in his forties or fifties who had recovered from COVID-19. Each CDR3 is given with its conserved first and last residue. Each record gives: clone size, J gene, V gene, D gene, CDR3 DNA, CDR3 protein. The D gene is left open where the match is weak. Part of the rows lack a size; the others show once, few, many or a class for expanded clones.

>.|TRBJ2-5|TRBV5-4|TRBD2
TGTGCCAGCAGCTTGGGCCCAGCGGGGGGGGAGACCCAGTACTTC
CASSLGPAGGETQYF
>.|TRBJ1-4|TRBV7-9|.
TGTGCCAGCAGCTTAGTGGCCGTCGAAAAACTGTTTTTT
CASSLVAVEKLFF
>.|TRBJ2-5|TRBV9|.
TGTGCCAGCAGCGTCGGGACTTTGGGACAAGAGACCCAGTACTTC
CASSVGTLGQETQYF
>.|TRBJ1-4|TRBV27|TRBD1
TGTGCCAGCAGTCCGCGGACAGGGGCGGTGGAAAAACTGTTTTTT
CASSPRTGAVEKLFF
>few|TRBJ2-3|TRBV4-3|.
TGCGCCAGCAGCCAAGAAGGGAATGGACTAAATACGCAGTATTTT
CASSQEGNGLNTQYF
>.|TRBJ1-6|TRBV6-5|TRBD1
TGTGCCAGCAGTTACATGGGGGGACAGAATAATTCACCCCTCCACTTT
CASSYMGGQNNSPLHF
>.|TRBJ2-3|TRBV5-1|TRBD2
TGCGCCAGCAGCTTGGACCAGCGGGGGACAAGCACAGATACGCAGTATTTT
CASSLDQRGTSTDTQYF
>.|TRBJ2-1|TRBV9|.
TGTGCCAGCAGCGCGACAGGTGGCTACAATGAGCAGTTCTTC
CASSATGGYNEQFF
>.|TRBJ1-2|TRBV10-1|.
TGCGCCAGCAGTGGATGGAGGGCGATCTATGGCTACACCTTC
CASSGWRAIYGYTF
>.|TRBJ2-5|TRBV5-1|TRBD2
TGCGCCAGCAGCTTGTATAGCGGGGCAAATAAAGAGACCCAGTACTTC
CASSLYSGANKETQYF
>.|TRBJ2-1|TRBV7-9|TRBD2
TGTGCCAGCAGAAAAAATGGAGCGGGGTACAATGAGCAGTTCTTC
CASRKNGAGYNEQFF
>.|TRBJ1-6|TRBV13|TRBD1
TGTGCCAGCAGCTCAGGACAGGGTGGACATTCACCCCTCCACTTT
CASSSGQGGHSPLHF
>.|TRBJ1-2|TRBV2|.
TGTGCCAGCAGTAGGGGGACGGCTAACTATGGCTACACCTTC
CASSRGTANYGYTF
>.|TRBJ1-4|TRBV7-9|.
TGTGCCAGCAGCTTGGGTAGGGGAACTAATGAAAAACTGTTTTTT
CASSLGRGTNEKLFF
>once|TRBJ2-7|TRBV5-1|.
TGCGCCAGCAGCTTTGGGCAGACCTACGAGCAGTACTTC
CASSFGQTYEQYF
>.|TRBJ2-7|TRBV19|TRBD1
TGTGCCAGTAGTATTGGGGACAGGGGCTCCTACGAGCAGTACTTC
CASSIGDRGSYEQYF
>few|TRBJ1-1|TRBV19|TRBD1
TGTGCCAGTAGTATACAGGGGGCTGTTGCCACTGAAGCTTTCTTT
CASSIQGAVATEAFF
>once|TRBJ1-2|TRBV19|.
TGTGCCAGTAGCGCGGGAGGGCAGCCTAACTATGGCTACACCTTC
CASSAGGQPNYGYTF
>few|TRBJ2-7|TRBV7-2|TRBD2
TGTGCCAGCAGCCCTGGGCGGCGGGGGGGGTCCTACGAGCAGTACTTC
CASSPGRRGGSYEQYF
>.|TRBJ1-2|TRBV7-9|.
TGTGCCAGCAGCGCAGACAGTGGCGGCTACACCTTC
CASSADSGGYTF
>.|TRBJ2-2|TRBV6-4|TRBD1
TGTGCCAGCAGTGACTCGGGACAGGGGGCCACCGGGGAGCTGTTTTTT
CASSDSGQGATGELFF
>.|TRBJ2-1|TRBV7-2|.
TGTGCCAGCAGCCCCCCCCGGCGGGGGCGGAGCTCCTACAATGAGCAGTTCTTC
CASSPPRRGRSSYNEQFF
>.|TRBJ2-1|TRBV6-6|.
TGTGCCAGCAGCACCTTCGTTAGCGACGATGAGCAGTTCTTC
CASSTFVSDDEQFF
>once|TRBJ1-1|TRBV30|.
TGTGCCTGGAGTGGAGGGATAGATATGAACACTGAAGCTTTCTTT
CAWSGGIDMNTEAFF
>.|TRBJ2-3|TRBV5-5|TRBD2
TGTGCCAGCAGCGCCAGACTAGCGGGGCTTAGCACAGATACGCAGTATTTT
CASSARLAGLSTDTQYF
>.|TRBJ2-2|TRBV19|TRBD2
TGTGCCAGTAGTTTCGGGAGGGGGGCATCAACCGGGGAGCTGTTTTTT
CASSFGRGASTGELFF
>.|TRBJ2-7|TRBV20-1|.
TGCAGTGCTAGTGTCGGGAGTCGGAATGGCTACGAGCAGTACTTC
CSASVGSRNGYEQYF
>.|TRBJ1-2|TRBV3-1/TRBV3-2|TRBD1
TGTGCCAGCAGCCACCTCCGAGACAGGGTTTCGGGTGGCTACACCTTC
CASSHLRDRVSGGYTF
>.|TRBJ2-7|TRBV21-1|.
TGTGCCAGCAGCTTACCTTGGGACAGGTGCTCGTACGAGCAGTACTTC
CASSLPWDRCSYEQYF
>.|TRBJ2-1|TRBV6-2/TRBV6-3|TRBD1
TGTGCCAGCAGTTACTCCGAGACAGGGAACAATGAGCAGTTCTTC
CASSYSETGNNEQFF
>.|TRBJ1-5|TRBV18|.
TGTGCCAGTTCGATTGAATCGGGAGTTAAGTCCCAGCCCCAGCATTTT
CASSIESGVKSQPQHF
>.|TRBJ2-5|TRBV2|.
TGTGCCAGCAGTGCTGGTAGGGGTGAGACCCAGTACTTC
CASSAGRGETQYF
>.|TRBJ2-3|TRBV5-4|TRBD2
TGTGCCAGCAGCCACCTAGCGGGGGGGAGTCCAGATACGCAGTATTTT
CASSHLAGGSPDTQYF
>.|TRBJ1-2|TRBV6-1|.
TGTGCCAGCAGTGAGCGTTCGACCGCTAGCTATGGCTACACCTTC
CASSERSTASYGYTF
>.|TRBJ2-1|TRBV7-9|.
TGTGCCAGCAGCTTACGAGGAGGAGATGAGCAGTTCTTC
CASSLRGGDEQFF
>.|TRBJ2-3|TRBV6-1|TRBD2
TGTGCCAGCAGTGACCCGGCACTAGCGGGGGGCAGCACAGATACGCAGTATTTT
CASSDPALAGGSTDTQYF
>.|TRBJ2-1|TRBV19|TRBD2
TGTGCCAGTAGCCGCGGGGGGGCCATGTATGAGCAGTTCTTC
CASSRGGAMYEQFF
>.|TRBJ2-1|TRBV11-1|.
TGTGCCAGCAGGGGCCCGAACAATGAGCAGTTCTTC
CASRGPNNEQFF
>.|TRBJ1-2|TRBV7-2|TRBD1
TGTGCCAGCAGCTTCCGGGACAGTGCGGAATGGAACTATGGCTACACCTTC
CASSFRDSAEWNYGYTF
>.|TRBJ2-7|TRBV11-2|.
TGTGCCAGCAGCTTATTATGGGGGGCCTACGAGCAGTACTTC
CASSLLWGAYEQYF